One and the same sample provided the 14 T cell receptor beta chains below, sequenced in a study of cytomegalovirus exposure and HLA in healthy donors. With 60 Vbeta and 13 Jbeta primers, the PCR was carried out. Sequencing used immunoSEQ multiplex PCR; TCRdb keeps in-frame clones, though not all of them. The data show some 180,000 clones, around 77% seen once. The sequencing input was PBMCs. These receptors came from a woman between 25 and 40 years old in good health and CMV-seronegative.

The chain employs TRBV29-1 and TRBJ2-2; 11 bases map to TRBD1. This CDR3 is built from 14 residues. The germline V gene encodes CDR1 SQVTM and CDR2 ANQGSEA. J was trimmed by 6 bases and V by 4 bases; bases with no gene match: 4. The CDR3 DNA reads TGCAGCGTTGCTGCGGGACAGGGGGCCGGGGAGCTGTTTTTT. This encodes CSVAAGQGAGELFF.

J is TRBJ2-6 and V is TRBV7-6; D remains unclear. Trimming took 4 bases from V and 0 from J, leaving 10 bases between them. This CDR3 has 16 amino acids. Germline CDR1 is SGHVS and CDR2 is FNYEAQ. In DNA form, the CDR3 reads TGTGCCAGCAGCTCCATCAGTGACTCTGGGGCCAACGTCCTGACTTTC. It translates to CASSSISDSGANVLTF.

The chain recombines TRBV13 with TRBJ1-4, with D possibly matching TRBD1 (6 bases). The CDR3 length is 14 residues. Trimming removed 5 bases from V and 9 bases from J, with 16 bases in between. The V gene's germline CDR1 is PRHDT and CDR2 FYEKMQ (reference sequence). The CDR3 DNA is TGTGCCAGCAGCCCCGGCAGGGGAAGGCAAAAACTGTTTTTT. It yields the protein CASSPGRGRQKLFF.

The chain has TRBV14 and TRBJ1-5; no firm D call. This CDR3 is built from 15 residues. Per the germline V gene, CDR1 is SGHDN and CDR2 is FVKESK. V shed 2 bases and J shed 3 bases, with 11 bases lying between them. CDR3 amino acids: CASSQSGGYNQPQHF. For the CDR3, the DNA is TGTGCCAGCAGCCAAAGTGGCGGATACAATCAGCCCCAGCATTTT.

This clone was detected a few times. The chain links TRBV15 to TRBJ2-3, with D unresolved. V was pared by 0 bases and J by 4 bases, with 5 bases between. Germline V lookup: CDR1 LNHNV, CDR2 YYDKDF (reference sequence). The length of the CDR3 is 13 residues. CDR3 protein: CATSRDYPDTQYF. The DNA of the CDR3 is TGTGCCACCAGCAGAGATTATCCAGATACGCAGTATTTT.

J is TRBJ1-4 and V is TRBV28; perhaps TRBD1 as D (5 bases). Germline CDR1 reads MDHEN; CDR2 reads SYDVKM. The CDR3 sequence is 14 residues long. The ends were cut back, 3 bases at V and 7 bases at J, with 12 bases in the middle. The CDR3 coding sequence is TGTGCCAGCAGTTTCAGGGTGGAGAGTGAAAAACTGTTTTTT. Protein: CASSFRVESEKLFF. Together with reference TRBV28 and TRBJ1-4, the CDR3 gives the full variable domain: DVKVTQSSRYLVKRTGEKVFLECVQDMDHENMFWYRQDPGLGLRLIYFSYDVKMKEKGDIPEGYSVSREKKERFSLILESASTNQTSMYLCASSFRVESEKLFFGSGTQLSVL.

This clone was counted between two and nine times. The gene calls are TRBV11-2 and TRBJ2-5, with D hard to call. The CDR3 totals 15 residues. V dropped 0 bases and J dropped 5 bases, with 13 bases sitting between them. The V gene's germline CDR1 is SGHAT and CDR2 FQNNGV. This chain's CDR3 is CASSLDLTRRETQYF. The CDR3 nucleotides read TGTGCCAGCAGCTTAGACTTGACCCGGCGGGAGACCCAGTACTTC.

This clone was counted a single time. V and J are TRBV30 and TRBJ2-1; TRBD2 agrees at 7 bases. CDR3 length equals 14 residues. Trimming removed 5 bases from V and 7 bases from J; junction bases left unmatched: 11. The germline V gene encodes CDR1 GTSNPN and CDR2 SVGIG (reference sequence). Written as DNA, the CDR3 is TGTGCCTGGGGGAGCGGGGTAGAGGGGAATGAGCAGTTCTTC. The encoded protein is CAWGSGVEGNEQFF.

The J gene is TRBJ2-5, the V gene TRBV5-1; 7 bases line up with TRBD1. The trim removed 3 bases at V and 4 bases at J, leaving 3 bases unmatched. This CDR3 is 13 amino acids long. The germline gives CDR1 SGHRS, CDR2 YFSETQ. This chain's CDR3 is CASSSGQLETQYF. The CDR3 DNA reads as TGCGCCAGCAGCTCGGGACAGCTAGAGACCCAGTACTTC.

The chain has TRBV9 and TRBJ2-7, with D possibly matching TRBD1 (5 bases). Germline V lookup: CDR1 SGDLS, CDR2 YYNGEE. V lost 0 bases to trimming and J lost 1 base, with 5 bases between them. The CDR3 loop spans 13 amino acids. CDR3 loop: CASSVEGSYEQYF. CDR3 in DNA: TGTGCCAGCAGCGTAGAGGGGTCCTACGAGCAGTACTTC.

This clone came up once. The CDR3 nucleotides read TGTGCCAGCAGCGTCCCTAGGTACGAGCAGTACTTC. This translates into CASSVPRYEQYF. The chain links TRBV7-2 to TRBJ2-7; D uncertain. V gave up 5 bases and J gave up 4 bases, with 9 bases separating them. CDR1 is SGHTA and CDR2 is FQGNSA in the germline V gene. This CDR3 is built from 12 residues.

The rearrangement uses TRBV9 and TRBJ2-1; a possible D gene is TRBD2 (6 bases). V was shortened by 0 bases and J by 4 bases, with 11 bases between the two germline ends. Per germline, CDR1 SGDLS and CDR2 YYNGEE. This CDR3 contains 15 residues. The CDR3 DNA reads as TGTGCCAGCAGCGTAGGCGGGACTCTTTACAATGAGCAGTTCTTC. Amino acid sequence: CASSVGGTLYNEQFF.

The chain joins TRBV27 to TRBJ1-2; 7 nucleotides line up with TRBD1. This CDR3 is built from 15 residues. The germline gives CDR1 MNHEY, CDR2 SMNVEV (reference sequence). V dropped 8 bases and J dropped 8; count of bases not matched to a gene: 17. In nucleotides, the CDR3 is TGTGCCAGCCGTATCGGGAGGGGCGGAGGGGGCGGCTACACCTTC. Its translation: CASRIGRGGGGGYTF.

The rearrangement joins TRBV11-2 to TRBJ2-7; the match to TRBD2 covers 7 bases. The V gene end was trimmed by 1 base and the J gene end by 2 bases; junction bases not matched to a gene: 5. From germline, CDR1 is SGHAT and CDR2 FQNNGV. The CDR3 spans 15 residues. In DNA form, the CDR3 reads TGTGCCAGCAGCTTAGGAGCCGGGGGGACCTACGAGCAGTACTTC. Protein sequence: CASSLGAGGTYEQYF.